The T cell receptor (beta chain) under discussion was sequenced for a study of siplizumab effects on memory and regulatory T cells. Notes on this clone: Its antigen is unidentified.

The CDR3 totals 15 residues. CDR1 is SGHNT and CDR2 is YYREEE in the germline V gene (reference sequence). Trimming cost V 4 bases and J 4 bases, with 17 bases left between them. Profiling relied on immunoSEQ multiplex PCR, and the TCRdb table lists in-frame clones only, not all of them. The table shows over 55,000 clones, with less than 85% occurring only once. The study's findings and limits: Naive T cell populations appeared to exhibit greater diversity than memory cells and appeared to be major alloresponse contributors.

Sequences were obtained from memory CD4+ T cells sorted from blood. The chain joins TRBV5-4 to TRBJ1-1, with D maybe TRBD1 (5 bases). The TCR was taken from a human donor in good health. The CDR3 coding sequence is TGTGCCAGCAGCAGAAATGCGCCAGGGTCCACTGAAGCTTTCTTT. Translated, it gives CASSRNAPGSTEAFF.